The source of this T cell receptor beta chain is a study of blood T cells in healthy people across ages. This clonotype was recorded at least ten times. Together with a sample-barcoded 5' primer, a J-beta primer mix was included in a second PCR lasting about 7 to 12 cycles. Using its own MiXCR run on the 5' RACE reads, TCRdb lists one record per CDR3 protein. The table lists about 1.6 million distinct CDR3 sequences, about 31% of them singletons. Germline trimming cut 11 bases from V and 2 bases from J; bases unmatched to any gene: 16. The CDR3 covers 18 residues. The rearrangement joins TRBV12-3 or TRBV12-4 to TRBJ2-3; 13 positions match TRBD2. Sequences were obtained from blood. The clonotype originates from a woman aged 30 to 39 in good health. The CDR3 region has the DNA TGTGCCGCCGGGGGACTAGCGGGGCCCAAGAGGCCCACAGATACGCAGTATTTT. This encodes CAAGGLAGPKRPTDTQYF.